Listed below are T cell receptor beta chains from one sample, sequenced in a study of blood T cell repertoires in COVID-19. TCRdb's table, derived via immunoSEQ multiplex PCR, lists solely in-frame clones and lacks some. The table shows about 220,000 clones, with 80% to 85% occurring only once. Material for sequencing was peripheral blood. Receptors originate from a human donor in a cohort sampled during active COVID-19. The CDR3 runs from the conserved cysteine through the conserved F or W. Each record gives: V gene, clone size, J gene, D gene, CDR3 protein, CDR3 DNA. The D gene is left open where the match is weak. Only some rows state a clone size, as once, few, many or a class for expanded clones.

TRBV27	NA	TRBJ1-5	NA	CASSIYSPHQPQHF	TGTGCCAGCAGCATATACAGTCCCCATCAGCCCCAGCATTTT
TRBV10-2	NA	TRBJ2-7	NA	CASGSEQYF	TGCGCCAGCGGTAGCGAGCAGTACTTC
TRBV28	NA	TRBJ1-1	TRBD1	CASSLLPGGTEAFF	TGTGCCAGCAGTTTACTGCCAGGGGGAACTGAAGCTTTCTTT
TRBV5-4	NA	TRBJ2-7	TRBD1	CASTGTGYEQYF	TGTGCCAGCACCGGGACAGGTTACGAGCAGTACTTC
TRBV27	few	TRBJ1-1	TRBD1	CASSSTGPRGVTEAFF	TGTGCCAGCAGTTCGACAGGGCCCAGAGGGGTCACTGAAGCTTTCTTT
TRBV6-5	NA	TRBJ1-2	NA	CASSYFPSSNYGYTF	TGTGCCAGCAGTTACTTTCCTAGTTCGAACTATGGCTACACCTTC
TRBV28	NA	TRBJ2-3	TRBD2	CASSLLLAGGITDTQYF	TGTGCCAGCAGTTTACTACTAGCGGGAGGGATCACAGATACGCAGTATTTT
TRBV5-1	NA	TRBJ2-3	NA	CASSLPSAGYGADTQYF	TGCGCCAGCAGCTTGCCCTCCGCGGGGTATGGGGCAGATACGCAGTATTTT
TRBV14	few	TRBJ2-7	TRBD2	CASSQDRLLAGRYEQYF	TGTGCCAGCAGCCAAGATCGCTTACTAGCGGGCCGGTACGAGCAGTACTTC
TRBV5-1	NA	TRBJ2-7	NA	CASSAWGGVDSEQYF	TGCGCCAGCAGCGCCTGGGGAGGGGTGGACAGCGAGCAGTACTTC
TRBV28	few	TRBJ2-5	NA	CASSFSGFKETQYF	TGTGCCAGCAGTTTTTCAGGATTTAAGGAGACCCAGTACTTC
TRBV30	NA	TRBJ1-2	NA	CAWRSGLHYGYTF	TGTGCCTGGAGATCAGGGCTTCACTATGGCTACACCTTC
TRBV6-2/TRBV6-3	once	TRBJ2-7	NA	CASSYPVSGNYEQYF	TGTGCCAGCAGTTACCCCGTTTCAGGGAACTACGAGCAGTACTTC
TRBV18	NA	TRBJ2-5	NA	CASSLQGKETQYF	TGTGCCAGCTCGTTGCAGGGGAAAGAGACCCAGTACTTC
TRBV2	NA	TRBJ1-1	TRBD1	CASSTTGVREAFF	TGTGCCAGCAGTACTACAGGGGTCCGGGAAGCTTTCTTT
TRBV11-2	NA	TRBJ1-6	TRBD1	CASSRIRDRGFGSLHF	TGTGCCAGCAGCCGGATCCGGGACAGGGGATTCGGTTCCCTCCACTTT
TRBV5-1	NA	TRBJ2-7	TRBD2	CASSLEGRESSRPYEQYF	TGCGCCAGCAGCTTGGAAGGGAGGGAGAGTAGCAGGCCTTACGAGCAGTACTTC
TRBV29-1	NA	TRBJ1-2	NA	CSVRGSPTEGYTF	TGCAGCGTTCGGGGGTCCCCAACGGAGGGCTACACCTTC
TRBV27	NA	TRBJ2-1	TRBD1	CASSLHDRGNEQFF	TGTGCCAGCAGTCTCCACGACAGGGGGAATGAGCAGTTCTTC
TRBV6-1	NA	TRBJ1-6	TRBD1	CASSVSQGARNSPLHF	TGTGCCAGCAGTGTATCACAGGGGGCGCGAAATTCACCCCTCCACTTT
TRBV20-1	NA	TRBJ2-1	NA	CSASLRGSSYNEQFF	TGCAGTGCTAGTCTCCGGGGGAGCTCCTACAATGAGCAGTTCTTC
TRBV5-6	NA	TRBJ2-7	TRBD2	CASSLGLAHSYEQYF	TGTGCCAGCAGCTTGGGACTAGCGCATTCCTACGAGCAGTACTTC
TRBV7-9	NA	TRBJ2-2	NA	CASPGHKNTGELFF	TGTGCCAGCCCGGGACATAAGAACACCGGGGAGCTGTTTTTT
TRBV7-8	once	TRBJ1-1	NA	CASSLGGWGGGTEAFF	TGTGCCAGCAGCTTAGGCGGGTGGGGTGGTGGCACTGAAGCTTTCTTT
TRBV7-3	NA	TRBJ2-1	TRBD2	CASSLGLAGNEQFF	TGTGCCAGCAGCTTAGGGCTAGCGGGCAATGAGCAGTTCTTC
TRBV4-3	NA	TRBJ1-2	NA	CASSQVNRREGYTF	TGCGCCAGCAGCCAAGTAAACAGGAGGGAGGGCTACACCTTC
TRBV6-1	once	TRBJ1-2	NA	CASSEPGRDVYGYTF	TGTGCCAGCAGTGAGCCCGGGAGGGACGTCTATGGCTACACCTTC
TRBV28	NA	TRBJ2-7	NA	CASSLEGLGSYEQYF	TGTGCCAGCAGTTTAGAGGGTCTCGGCTCCTACGAGCAGTACTTC
TRBV5-1	NA	TRBJ2-7	NA	CASSVDRAYEQYF	TGCGCCAGCAGCGTGGACAGAGCCTACGAGCAGTACTTC
TRBV19	NA	TRBJ2-5	TRBD2	CASMRTSVYQETQYF	TGTGCCAGTATGAGGACTAGCGTGTACCAAGAGACCCAGTACTTC
TRBV5-4	few	TRBJ2-7	TRBD2	CASSLAAGGPYEQYF	TGTGCCAGCAGCTTGGCAGCGGGAGGGCCCTACGAGCAGTACTTC
TRBV4-2	once	TRBJ1-1	TRBD1	CASSQGTGVENTEAFF	TGTGCCAGCAGCCAAGGGACAGGGGTCGAGAACACTGAAGCTTTCTTT
TRBV5-1	NA	TRBJ2-7	NA	CASSPSDRNSYEQYF	TGCGCCAGCAGCCCGTCTGACAGGAACTCCTACGAGCAGTACTTC
TRBV3-1/TRBV3-2	NA	TRBJ1-5	NA	CASSQENSPAQHF	TGTGCCAGCAGCCAAGAAAACTCTCCTGCCCAGCATTTT
TRBV29-1	once	TRBJ2-1	TRBD2	CSVRTSGSGGEQFF	TGCAGCGTCCGGACTAGCGGGAGTGGCGGTGAGCAGTTCTTC
TRBV9	NA	TRBJ2-1	TRBD1	CASGQGRDEQFF	TGTGCCAGCGGACAGGGTAGAGATGAGCAGTTCTTC
TRBV7-6	NA	TRBJ2-3	TRBD1	CASSMTGGADTQYF	TGTGCCAGCAGCATGACAGGGGGCGCAGATACGCAGTATTTT
TRBV6-2/TRBV6-3	NA	TRBJ2-1	TRBD2	CASSYPLTSGRGNEQFF	TGTGCCAGCAGTTACCCCCTGACTAGCGGGAGGGGCAATGAGCAGTTCTTC
TRBV19	NA	TRBJ2-7	NA	CASSIRRESSYEQYF	TGTGCCAGTAGTATTCGACGGGAGAGCTCCTACGAGCAGTACTTC
TRBV19	NA	TRBJ2-1	TRBD2	CASSTAGGSLDEQFF	TGTGCCAGTAGTACAGCGGGAGGGTCTTTGGATGAGCAGTTCTTC
TRBV9	NA	TRBJ2-2	TRBD2	CASSETSYTGELFF	TGTGCCAGCAGTGAGACTAGCTATACCGGGGAGCTGTTTTTT
TRBV6-2/TRBV6-3	NA	TRBJ1-5	NA	CASSYSGQGYQPQHF	TGTGCCAGCAGTTACTCTGGGCAGGGTTATCAGCCCCAGCATTTT
TRBV5-1	NA	TRBJ2-7	TRBD2	CASSLAGLAVSYEQYF	TGCGCCAGCAGCTTGGCGGGACTAGCGGTCTCCTACGAGCAGTACTTC
TRBV20-1	NA	TRBJ2-1	TRBD1	CSASRDRANNEQFF	TGCAGTGCTAGTAGGGACAGGGCAAACAATGAGCAGTTCTTC
TRBV28	NA	TRBJ1-2	NA	CASSPDTVGYGYTF	TGTGCCAGCAGTCCGGACACGGTAGGGTATGGCTACACCTTC
TRBV27	NA	TRBJ2-5	NA	CASSPGGETQYF	TGTGCCAGCAGTCCAGGTGGGGAGACCCAGTACTTC
TRBV25-1	NA	TRBJ1-1	TRBD1	CASSEWRGQGTEAFF	TGTGCCAGCAGTGAATGGAGGGGGCAAGGCACTGAAGCTTTCTTT
TRBV7-2	NA	TRBJ1-1	NA	CASSLAGGALNTEAFF	TGTGCCAGCAGCTTAGCTGGGGGGGCCCTGAACACTGAAGCTTTCTTT
TRBV7-2	once	TRBJ1-1	TRBD1	CASSVRGLNTEAFF	TGTGCCAGCAGCGTCAGGGGGCTTAACACTGAAGCTTTCTTT
TRBV6-2/TRBV6-3	NA	TRBJ2-5	NA	CASSYSGRVETQYF	TGTGCCAGCAGTTACTCGGGCAGGGTAGAGACCCAGTACTTC
TRBV7-6	once	TRBJ1-1	NA	CASSLAGGEDTEAFF	TGTGCCAGCAGCTTAGCAGGAGGGGAGGACACTGAAGCTTTCTTT
TRBV5-4	NA	TRBJ1-5	NA	CASSVWGQGQPQHF	TGTGCCAGCAGCGTCTGGGGGCAGGGGCAGCCCCAGCATTTT
TRBV2	NA	TRBJ1-1	NA	CASSGTGNRNTEAFF	TGTGCCAGCAGTGGAACAGGGAATAGGAACACTGAAGCTTTCTTT
TRBV3-1/TRBV3-2	once	TRBJ1-2	NA	CASSATVLYGYTF	TGTGCCAGCAGCGCGACAGTTCTTTATGGCTACACCTTC
TRBV6-5	NA	TRBJ2-1	TRBD2	CASSSTSGNEQFF	TGTGCCAGTTCTTCCACTAGCGGCAATGAGCAGTTCTTC